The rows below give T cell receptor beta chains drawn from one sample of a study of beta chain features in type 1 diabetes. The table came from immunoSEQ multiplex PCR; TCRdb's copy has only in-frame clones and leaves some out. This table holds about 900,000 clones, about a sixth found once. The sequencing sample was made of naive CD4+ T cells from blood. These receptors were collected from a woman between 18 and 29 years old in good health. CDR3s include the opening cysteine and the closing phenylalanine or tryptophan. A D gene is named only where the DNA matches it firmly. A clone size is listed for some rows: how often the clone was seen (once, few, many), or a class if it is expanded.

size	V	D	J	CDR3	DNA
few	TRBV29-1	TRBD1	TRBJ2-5	CSSSTGAQETQYF	TGCAGCTCCTCGACAGGGGCCCAAGAGACCCAGTACTTC
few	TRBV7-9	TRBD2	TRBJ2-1	CASSFTGTSGLVGQFF	TGTGCCAGCAGCTTTACCGGGACTAGCGGGTTAGTAGGGCAGTTCTTC
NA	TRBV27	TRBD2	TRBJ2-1	CASSFSGLGGLDEQFF	TGTGCCAGCAGTTTCTCGGGACTAGGGGGGTTAGATGAGCAGTTCTTC
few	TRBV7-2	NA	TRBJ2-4	CASSFRAQDAKNIQYF	TGTGCCAGCAGCTTTCGGGCCCAGGATGCCAAAAACATTCAGTACTTC
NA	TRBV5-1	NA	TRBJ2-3	CASSLGLVTDTQYF	TGCGCCAGCAGCTTGGGACTAGTAACAGATACGCAGTATTTT
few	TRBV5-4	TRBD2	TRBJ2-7	CASSPSLAGDYEQYF	TGTGCCAGCAGCCCCTCGCTGGCGGGAGACTACGAGCAGTACTTC
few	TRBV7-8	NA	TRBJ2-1	CASSLAAGTGYNEQFF	TGTGCCAGCAGCTTAGCCGCGGGTACAGGTTACAATGAGCAGTTCTTC
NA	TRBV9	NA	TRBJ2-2	CASSPRQLGELFF	TGTGCCAGCAGCCCTCGACAGCTCGGGGAGCTGTTTTTT
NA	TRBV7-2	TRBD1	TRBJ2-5	CASSPRTGMQETQYF	TGTGCCAGCAGCCCCCGGACAGGGATGCAAGAGACCCAGTACTTC
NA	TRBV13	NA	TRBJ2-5	CASSLGLISGGKTQYF	TGTGCCAGCAGCTTAGGCCTAATTTCCGGGGGAAAGACCCAGTACTTC
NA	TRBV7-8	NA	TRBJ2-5	CASSLGRVWETQYF	TGTGCCAGCAGCTTAGGCAGGGTTTGGGAGACCCAGTACTTC
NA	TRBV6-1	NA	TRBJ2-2	CASSAFTGLDTGELFF	TGTGCCAGCAGTGCGTTTACAGGGCTTGACACCGGGGAGCTGTTTTTT
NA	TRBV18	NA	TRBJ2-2	CASSTRGFGTINTGELFF	TGTGCCAGCTCGACCCGGGGATTTGGGACAATAAACACCGGGGAGCTGTTTTTT
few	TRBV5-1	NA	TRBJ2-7	CASSLDAGFSYEQYF	TGCGCCAGCAGCCTTGATGCCGGATTCTCCTACGAGCAGTACTTC
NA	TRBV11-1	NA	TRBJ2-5	CASSRLGTAAGETQYF	TGTGCCAGCAGCCGACTTGGGACCGCGGCTGGGGAGACCCAGTACTTC
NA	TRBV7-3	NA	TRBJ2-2	CASSQTRDTGELFF	TGTGCCAGCAGCCAGACCAGGGATACCGGGGAGCTGTTTTTT
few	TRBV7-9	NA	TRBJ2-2	CASRKRVINTGELFF	TGTGCCAGCAGGAAGCGGGTTATCAACACCGGGGAGCTGTTTTTT
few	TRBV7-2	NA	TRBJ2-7	CASSTAAGEQYF	TGTGCCAGCAGCACCGCGGCGGGCGAGCAGTACTTC
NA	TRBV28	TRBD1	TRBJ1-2	CASSLGQPYGYTF	TGTGCCAGCAGTTTGGGACAGCCATATGGCTACACCTTC
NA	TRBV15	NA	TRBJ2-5	CATSIRQIVGAQETQYF	TGTGCCACCAGCATTCGACAGATTGTGGGGGCACAAGAGACCCAGTACTTC
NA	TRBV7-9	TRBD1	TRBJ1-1	CASSPRTGATEAFF	TGTGCCAGCAGCCCGCGGACAGGGGCTACTGAAGCTTTCTTT
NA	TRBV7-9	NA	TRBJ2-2	CAWGATGELFF	TGTGCTTGGGGGGCGACCGGGGAGCTGTTTTTT
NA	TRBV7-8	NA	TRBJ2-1	CASSGLGANEQFF	TGTGCCAGCAGTGGACTGGGGGCCAATGAGCAGTTCTTC
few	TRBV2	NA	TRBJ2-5	CASSNPRVLYF	TGTGCCAGCAGTAATCCCCGGGTGCTGTACTTC
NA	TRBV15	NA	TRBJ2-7	CATSRSRPSSSYEQYF	TGTGCCACCAGCAGAAGCCGCCCTAGTAGCTCCTACGAGCAGTACTTC
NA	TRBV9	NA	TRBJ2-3	CASSVGERSTDTQYF	TGTGCCAGCAGCGTAGGGGAGCGGAGCACAGATACGCAGTATTTT
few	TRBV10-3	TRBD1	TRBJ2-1	CAISGDRGSGNEQFF	TGTGCCATCAGTGGGGACAGGGGGAGCGGCAATGAGCAGTTCTTC
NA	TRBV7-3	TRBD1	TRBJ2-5	CASSLGTGQETQYF	TGTGCCAGCAGCTTAGGGACAGGACAAGAGACCCAGTACTTC
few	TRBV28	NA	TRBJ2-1	CASSTRNNEQFF	TGTGCCAGCAGTACCAGGAACAATGAGCAGTTCTTC
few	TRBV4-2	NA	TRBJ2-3	CASSQEARSTDTQYF	TGTGCCAGCAGCCAAGAAGCCAGAAGCACAGATACGCAGTATTTT
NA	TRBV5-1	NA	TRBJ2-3	CASSPPPVSTDTQYF	TGCGCCAGCAGCCCGCCTCCTGTTAGCACAGATACGCAGTATTTT
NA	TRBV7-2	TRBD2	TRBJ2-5	CASSLRAGDLGETQYF	TGTGCCAGCAGCTTACGAGCGGGGGACTTGGGAGAGACCCAGTACTTC
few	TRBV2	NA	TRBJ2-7	CASSVGRGLYEQYF	TGTGCCAGCAGTGTCGGCAGGGGTCTTTACGAGCAGTACTTC
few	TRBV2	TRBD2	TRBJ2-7	CASRSGTSGYEQYF	TGTGCCAGCCGGTCGGGTACTAGCGGGTACGAGCAGTACTTC
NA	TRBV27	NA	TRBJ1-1	CASMSGVRGTEAFF	TGTGCCAGCATGAGTGGGGTGCGTGGGACTGAAGCTTTCTTT
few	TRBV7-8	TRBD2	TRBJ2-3	CASSFPSGRTADTQYF	TGTGCCAGCAGCTTCCCCAGCGGGAGAACCGCAGATACGCAGTATTTT
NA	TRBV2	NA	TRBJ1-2	CASNVRVSQGYTF	TGTGCCAGCAACGTGAGGGTTTCGCAGGGCTACACCTTC
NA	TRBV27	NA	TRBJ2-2	CASSLRGYTGELFF	TGTGCCAGCAGTTTACGGGGATACACCGGGGAGCTGTTTTTT
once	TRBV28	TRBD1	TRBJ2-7	CASVPGQEAYEQYF	TGTGCCAGCGTGCCGGGACAGGAGGCCTACGAGCAGTACTTC
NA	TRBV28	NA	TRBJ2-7	CASSPTGGPYYEQYF	TGTGCCAGCAGTCCCACGGGCGGACCTTACTACGAGCAGTACTTC
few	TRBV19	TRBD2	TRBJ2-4	CASSAGGSGSSKNIQYF	TGTGCCAGTAGTGCCGGGGGTAGCGGGAGTTCCAAAAACATTCAGTACTTC
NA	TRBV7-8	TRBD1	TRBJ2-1	CASSSRTGASTSSYNEQFF	TGTGCCAGCAGCTCCCGGACAGGGGCCTCTACAAGCTCCTACAATGAGCAGTTCTTC
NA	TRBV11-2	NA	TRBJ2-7	CASSLIGVDSYEQYF	TGTGCCAGCAGCTTAATCGGAGTTGACTCCTACGAGCAGTACTTC